What follows are 19 T cell receptor beta chains derived from one specimen sequenced in a study of T-cell reconstitution after alpha-beta-depleted transplantation in children. As it was prepared, the TCRbeta library received unique molecular identifiers. TCRdb passed the PCR reads through MiXCR, listing each CDR3 protein once. The table includes approximately 400,000 distinct CDR3 sequences, roughly 11% detected once. This sample comprised PBMCs from the stem cell graft donor, obtained from the stem cell graft. These TCRs come from a human donor who donated a stem cell graft to a child with acute myeloid leukemia.

The genes are TRBV5-1 and TRBJ1-2; the D gene is possibly TRBD1 (6 bases). The CDR3 is 14 amino acids. V was cut by 0 bases and J by 8 bases, with 14 bases left in between. Germline-derived CDR1 and CDR2 are SGHRS and YFSETQ. This chain's CDR3 is CASSLASTTGGYTF. CDR3 bases: TGCGCCAGCAGCTTGGCCTCTACGACAGGCGGCTACACCTTC.

The table lists this clonotype with a few counts. The chain couples TRBV6-1 to TRBJ2-2; possibly TRBD2 for D (5 bases). V dropped 1 base and J dropped 4 bases, with 10 bases sitting between them. The CDR3 has 15 amino acids. Germline V CDR1 and CDR2: MNHNS, SASEGT. DNA of the CDR3: TGTGCCAGCAGTGAAGTACGACGGGGCACCGGGGAGCTGTTTTTT. Protein: CASSEVRRGTGELFF.

The chain links TRBV2 to TRBJ2-1; 15 bases are a match to TRBD2. The CDR3 has 17 residues. V dropped 1 base and J dropped 5; count of bases not matched to a gene: 3. Germline CDR1 SNHLY, CDR2 FYNNEI. This chain's CDR3 is CASSEVRTSGGDNEQFF. The CDR3 bases are TGTGCCAGCAGTGAAGTGAGGACTAGCGGGGGGGACAATGAGCAGTTCTTC. Together with reference TRBV2 and TRBJ2-1, the CDR3 gives the full variable domain: EPEVTQTPSHQVTQMGQEVILRCVPISNHLYFYWYRQILGQKVEFLVSFYNNEISEKSEIFDDQFSVERPDGSNFTLKIRSTKLEDSAMYFCASSEVRTSGGDNEQFFGPGTRLTVL.

In this sample, this clonotype turned up many times. This rearrangement joins TRBV7-3 to TRBJ2-1, with D possibly matching TRBD2 (5 bases). CDR3 length: 16 amino acids. The germline V gene has CDR1 SGHTA and CDR2 FQGTGA. Trimming cost V 3 bases and J 1 base, with 13 bases left between them. CDR3 nucleotides: TGTGCCAGCAGCTTGGCCCCTAGCACGTCCTACAATGAGCAGTTCTTC. Translating it yields CASSLAPSTSYNEQFF.

The genes are TRBV9 and TRBJ1-6; D is possibly TRBD1 (5 bases). Germline-derived CDR1 and CDR2 are SGDLS and YYNGEE. This CDR3 has 14 amino acids. V was clipped by 1 base and J by 8 bases, with 10 bases between them. The CDR3 DNA reads as TGTGCCAGCAGCGTAAAGGGAGGGGATTCACCCCTCCACTTT. Residues: CASSVKGGDSPLHF.

The chain joins TRBV5-1 to TRBJ2-1, with 9 bases fitting TRBD1. Trimming removed 7 bases from V and 10 bases from J; junction bases left unmatched: 9. Germline lookup yields CDR1 SGHRS and CDR2 YFSETQ. This CDR3 comprises 13 residues. CDR3 loop: CASYTGTGWEQFF. The CDR3 DNA reads TGCGCCAGCTATACCGGGACAGGGTGGGAGCAGTTCTTC.

This clonotype came up a few times. V usage is TRBV27 and J usage is TRBJ2-2; TRBD1 is a possible D gene (6 bases). Germline CDR1 is MNHEY and CDR2 is SMNVEV (reference sequence). CDR3 length: 16 residues. V was cut by 7 bases and J by 8 bases, with 23 bases left in between. This CDR3 reads CASKPFPGQQTGELFF. In DNA form, the CDR3 reads TGTGCCAGCAAACCGTTTCCAGGACAGCAAACGGGGGAGCTGTTTTTT.

This clonotype showed up just a few times. V gene TRBV7-2 combines with J gene TRBJ2-3, with D possibly TRBD1 on 5 matching bases. This CDR3 region has 15 residues. CDR1 and CDR2 (germline): SGHTA, FQGNSA. Trimming removed 5 bases at V and 0 bases at J, with 12 bases between. CDR3 residues: CASSMTVLSTDTQYF. The CDR3 DNA is TGTGCCAGCAGCATGACAGTACTTAGCACAGATACGCAGTATTTT.

The chain employs TRBV30 and TRBJ1-4; D may be TRBD1 (5 bases). The germline V gene encodes CDR1 GTSNPN and CDR2 SVGIG (reference sequence). Between the trimmed V and J ends, which lost 4 bases and 13 bases, there was a span of 13 bases. CDR3 length: 11 amino acids. The CDR3, as DNA: TGTGCCTGGAATTTGGGGCAATTACTGTTTTTT. It is translated as CAWNLGQLLFF. The full variable domain, in which reference TRBV30 and TRBJ1-4 provide the parts outside the CDR3, is SQTIHQWPATLVQPVGSPLSLECTVEGTSNPNLYWYRQAAGRGLQLLFYSVGIGQISSEVPQNLSASRPQDRQFILSSKKLLLSDSGFYLCAWNLGQLLFFGSGTQLSVL.

With regard to this clonotype: One junction end disagrees with the germline gene, perhaps due to a read error. This rearrangement joins TRBV9 to TRBJ2-2, with D maybe TRBD2 (5 bases). Germline CDR1 is SGDLS and CDR2 is YYNGEE. The CDR3 extends over 16 amino acids. The DNA of the CDR3 is TGTGCCAGCAGCCCCTACGGAGAGGTGGAGACCGGGGAGCTGTTTTTC. Protein product: CASSPYGEVETGELFF.

This clonotype was seen more than once but under ten times. The chain employs TRBV25-1 and TRBJ2-6, with 10 bases aligning to TRBD2. The CDR3 length is 23 residues. V gave up 2 bases and J gave up 0 bases; unmatched junction bases: 19. The germline V gene has CDR1 MGHDK and CDR2 SYGVNS. The CDR3: CASSEKVLGTSESWSSGANVLTF. The CDR3 nucleotides are TGTGCCAGCAGTGAAAAGGTGCTAGGGACTAGCGAGTCCTGGAGCTCTGGGGCCAACGTCCTGACTTTC.

The V and J genes are TRBV12-3 or TRBV12-4 and TRBJ2-1; TRBD2 aligns across 7 bases. Trimming removed 8 bases from V and 6 bases from J; junction bases left unmatched: 1. The CDR3 has 11 amino acids. The CDR3 protein is CASGGGNEQFF. CDR3 nucleotide sequence: TGTGCCAGCGGCGGGGGCAATGAGCAGTTCTTC.

This sequence joins TRBV7-2 and TRBJ2-7, with TRBD1 matching 9 bases. The CDR3 covers 17 residues. V shed 1 base and J 2 bases; nucleotides not matched to a gene: 9. From germline, CDR1 is SGHTA and CDR2 FQGNSA. CDR3 protein: CASSLVGQGFSPYEQYF. CDR3 nucleotides: TGTGCCAGCAGCTTAGTGGGACAGGGTTTCTCACCCTACGAGCAGTACTTC.

This clonotype came up many times. The chain uses TRBV6-5 and TRBJ2-3; TRBD2 matches 8 bases. Germline assignment: CDR1 MNHEY and CDR2 SVGAGI. The CDR3 covers 16 residues. V was clipped by 6 bases and J by 5 bases; unmatched bases: 13. For the CDR3, the DNA is TGTGCCAGCAGCCCCCCCCCAGCGGGAGCTGGAGATACGCAGTATTTT. Protein: CASSPPPAGAGDTQYF.

Ten or more counts support this clonotype. The chain uses TRBV20-1 and TRBJ2-3; no firm D call. The CDR3 sequence is 11 residues long. The V and J ends lost 6 bases and 4 bases respectively, with 8 bases between them. In germline, CDR1 is DFQATT, CDR2 SNEGSKA (reference sequence). CDR3 sequence reads: CSAGWPDTQYF. In DNA form, the CDR3 reads TGCAGTGCCGGGTGGCCAGATACGCAGTATTTT.

The gene calls are TRBV4-1 and TRBJ2-3; 9 bases match TRBD2. V dropped 2 bases and J dropped 3; count of bases not matched to a gene: 6. There are 16 residues in the CDR3. Looked up from germline, CDR1 is MGHRA and CDR2 is YSYEKL. The DNA of the CDR3 is TGCGCCAGCAGCCAACCAGCGGGAGGAGGGACAGATACGCAGTATTTT. It is translated as CASSQPAGGGTDTQYF.

This chain connects TRBV7-8 to TRBJ2-7, with 9 bases lining up with TRBD2. CDR3 length: 13 amino acids. J was trimmed by 13 bases and V by 0 bases; bases with no gene match: 7. Per germline, CDR1 SGHVS and CDR2 FQNEAQ. The CDR3 region has the DNA TGTGCCAGCAGCTTAGCGGAGACTAGCGGTATATACTTC. This encodes CASSLAETSGIYF.

This clonotype was recorded a few times. The chain uses TRBV29-1 and TRBJ2-1, with a tentative D call TRBD2 (5 bases). CDR1 and CDR2 from the germline V gene are SQVTM and ANQGSEA. Trimming took off 4 bases at V and 8 bases at J, with 18 bases between the two ends. CDR3 length: 14 amino acids. In nucleotides, the CDR3 is TGCAGCGTTGTCGGAGGCCACGGAGGAGATGAGCAGTTCTTC. Translating it yields CSVVGGHGGDEQFF.

This clonotype has a handful of counts. The V and J genes are TRBV5-6 and TRBJ2-2, with 7 bases that match TRBD1. Germline values: CDR1 SGHDT, CDR2 YYEEEE. The trim removed 1 base at V and 4 bases at J, leaving 7 bases unmatched. CDR3 size: 16 residues. The CDR3 DNA follows: TGTGCCAGCAGCTTGATTGACAGGGCGGGCACCGGGGAGCTGTTTTTT. Its protein product is CASSLIDRAGTGELFF.